Given below is one T cell receptor (beta chain) in context. Its antigen is undetermined. The data are from a study of CD8 T cells in ankylosing spondylitis. Study results and caveats: Enrichment of disease-linked clones was reportedly significant in matched ankylosing spondylitis synovial fluid.

The authors made TCR beta libraries by quantitative 5'-RACE with molecular barcodes. One entry per CDR3 protein results from TCRdb running MiXCR on the 5' RACE reads. The sample records fewer than 250,000 distinct CDR3 sequences, roughly 25% being singletons. This CDR3 has 14 residues. V lost 0 bases to trimming and J lost 7 bases, with 12 bases between them. Looked up from germline, CDR1 is LGHNA and CDR2 is YNFKEQ. The chain combines TRBV4-2 with TRBJ2-5, with D possibly matching TRBD2 (5 bases). The sequence was collected from a male donor with ankylosing spondylitis or in good health (not recorded which). Sample: blood, either unsorted or a sorted T cell fraction (not recorded which). This chain's CDR3 is CASSQDMGESTQYF. The CDR3 nucleotides read TGTGCCAGCAGCCAAGATATGGGAGAGTCGACCCAGTACTTC.